This passage covers 2 T cell receptor beta chains from one sample sequenced in a study of shared clonotypes between healthy human individuals. Here immunoSEQ multiplex PCR was the method, and the copy in TCRdb shows in-frame clones only, minus some. The table lists under 1 million clones, about 97% of them singletons. CD45RO-negative, CCR7-positively selected cells formed the naive CD8 fraction, excluding terminally differentiated effector memory CD45RA+ cells. Source material: naive CD8+ T cells sorted from blood. The origin of the receptors is a man aged 25-45 years in good health.

The gene calls are TRBV6-5 and TRBJ2-7; unclear D gene. V was cut by 2 bases and J by 6 bases, with 14 bases left in between. This CDR3 region has 14 residues. The germline CDR1 and CDR2 sequences are MNHEY and SVGAGI. The DNA for the CDR3 is TGTGCCAGCAGTTACGGCCCGAACCTCCTCGAGCAGTACTTC. This sequence encodes CASSYGPNLLEQYF.

With respect to this clone: Other DNA variants within this sample encode the same CDR3. The CDR3 coding sequence is TGTGCCAGCAGCTCAGGGGTCTACGAGCAGTACTTC. Translated: CASSSGVYEQYF. The V gene is TRBV5-5, the J gene TRBJ2-7; a possible D gene is TRBD1 (6 bases). V was shortened by 3 bases and J by 3 bases, with 7 bases between the two germline ends. This CDR3 contains 12 residues. Germline CDR1 and CDR2: SGHKS and YYEKEE (reference sequence).